These 27 T cell receptor beta chains share one sample of origin, sequenced in a study of blood T cell repertoires in COVID-19. Profiling relied on immunoSEQ multiplex PCR, and the TCRdb table lists in-frame clones only, not all of them. The sample has 15,000 to 20,000 clones; 70% to 85% are singletons. Sequenced input: peripheral blood. These TCRs come from a human donor in a cohort sampled during active COVID-19.

The V gene is TRBV11-1, the J gene TRBJ2-2; 9 bases align to TRBD2. The germline CDR1 and CDR2 sequences are SGHAT and FQDESV (reference sequence). CDR3 size: 15 residues. V was clipped by 6 bases and J by 1 base; unmatched bases: 3. The CDR3 nucleotides are TGTGCCAGCAGTACGACTAGCGGGAACACCGGGGAGCTGTTTTTT. Residues: CASSTTSGNTGELFF.

The rearrangement links TRBV19 to TRBJ1-5, with 8 bases that match TRBD1. V gave up 5 bases and J gave up 0 bases; unmatched junction bases: 6. This CDR3 is built from 16 residues. The germline V gene encodes CDR1 LNHDA and CDR2 SQIVND (reference sequence). CDR3 protein: CASSPRQGNSNQPQHF. CDR3 sequence (DNA): TGTGCCAGTAGTCCACGACAGGGGAATAGCAATCAGCCCCAGCATTTT.

In this sample, this clone turned up once. The gene calls are TRBV25-1 and TRBJ2-3, with TRBD1 matching 11 bases. This CDR3 has 15 amino acids. In germline, CDR1 is MGHDK, CDR2 SYGVNS. J lost 4 bases, V lost 6 bases, and 6 bases had no gene match. This CDR3 reads CASRGGTGGSDTQYF. In nucleotides, the CDR3 is TGTGCCAGCAGGGGTGGGACAGGGGGATCAGATACGCAGTATTTT.

V is TRBV3-1 (or the pseudogene TRBV3-2) and J is TRBJ2-7; 14 bases agree with TRBD2. Germline V gene data show CDR1 as LGHDT and CDR2 as YNNKEL (reference sequence). Losses at the gene ends were 1 base for V and 6 bases for J; bases not matched to a gene: 5. The CDR3 covers 16 residues. CDR3 in amino acids: CASSQAGTSGSGEQYF. The CDR3 DNA follows: TGTGCCAGCAGCCAAGCCGGGACTAGCGGGAGTGGCGAGCAGTACTTC.

In DNA form, the CDR3 reads TGTGCCAGCGGCCTAGGGGGCACAGATACGCAGTATTTT. Translated, it gives CASGLGGTDTQYF. V gene TRBV18 combines with J gene TRBJ2-3; a weak D match, TRBD1 (5 bases). CDR1 KGHSH and CDR2 LQKENI come from the germline V gene. V gave up 8 bases and J gave up 1 base, with 10 bases separating them. The CDR3 length is 13 residues.

This clone has just one count. The V gene is TRBV5-1, the J gene TRBJ2-6, with a possible D match to TRBD2 (6 bases). CDR1 and CDR2 from the germline V gene are SGHRS and YFSETQ. The V end lost 0 bases, the J end lost 1 base, and 11 bases lay between the germline ends. The CDR3 spans 17 residues. In DNA, the CDR3 is TGCGCCAGCAGCTTGGTTCTAGCGAGATCTGGGGCCAACGTCCTGACTTTC. Translated, it gives CASSLVLARSGANVLTF.

The chain links TRBV9 to TRBJ2-1; 11 bases fit TRBD2. The CDR3 is made up of 14 amino acids. CDR1 is SGDLS and CDR2 is YYNGEE in the germline V gene. Trimming took 4 bases from V and 7 from J; bases not matched to a gene: 4. CDR3 sequence reads: CASSSWTSGNEQFF. CDR3 in DNA: TGTGCCAGCAGCTCTTGGACTAGCGGGAATGAGCAGTTCTTC.

The rearrangement uses TRBV6-1 and TRBJ1-1, with 7 bases fitting TRBD1. There are 14 residues in the CDR3. Germline V gives CDR1 MNHNS, CDR2 SASEGT. V shed 6 bases and J 6 bases; nucleotides not matched to a gene: 10. CDR3 in amino acids: CASRQDRPGAEAFF. The CDR3 DNA is TGTGCCAGCAGACAGGACAGGCCGGGGGCTGAAGCTTTCTTT.

J is TRBJ2-2 and V is TRBV6-5, with D tentatively TRBD1 (6 bases). Germline lookup yields CDR1 MNHEY and CDR2 SVGAGI. The V gene lost 7 bases and the J gene lost 3 bases, with 12 bases spanning the gap. The length of the CDR3 is 14 residues. This chain's CDR3 is CASTTGTHTGELFF. DNA for the CDR3: TGTGCCAGCACAACAGGGACCCACACCGGGGAGCTGTTTTTT.

This clone was seen a handful of times. The rearrangement joins TRBV6-2 or TRBV6-3 to TRBJ2-7; the D is unclear. Germline V lookup: CDR1 MNHEY, CDR2 SVGEGT. The length of the CDR3 is 13 residues. The V end was cut by 4 bases, the J end by 3 bases, with 10 bases between. The CDR3 reads CASSLSDFYEQYF. CDR3 sequence (DNA): TGTGCCAGCAGTTTGTCAGACTTCTACGAGCAGTACTTC.

This chain connects TRBV6-1 to TRBJ1-5; D is possibly TRBD1 (5 bases). V shed 1 base and J shed 6 bases, with 16 bases lying between them. CDR3 length: 16 amino acids. In germline, CDR1 is MNHNS, CDR2 SASEGT. This CDR3 reads CASSEGSAPGGQPQHF. CDR3 nucleotide sequence: TGTGCCAGCAGTGAAGGGTCAGCTCCCGGGGGTCAGCCCCAGCATTTT.

The rearrangement uses TRBV20-1 and TRBJ2-1; 12 bases are a match to TRBD2. With 3 bases clipped from V and 6 bases from J, the junction kept 9 bases outside the gene matches. CDR3 length: 16 amino acids. CDR1 is DFQATT, CDR2 SNEGSKA, per germline (reference sequence). CDR3 region: CSASGPGLAGRNEQFF. Written as DNA, the CDR3 is TGCAGTGCTAGTGGACCGGGACTAGCGGGCCGCAATGAGCAGTTCTTC.

The chain couples TRBV19 to TRBJ1-1; D not resolved. Trimming left V 10 bases short and J 0 bases short, with 21 bases between. The germline gives CDR1 LNHDA, CDR2 SQIVND (reference sequence). CDR3 length: 16 amino acids. Here the CDR3 DNA reads TGTGCCACCCGACTTGAGACGGAAAGTTTGAACACTGAAGCTTTCTTT. Translating gives CATRLETESLNTEAFF.

CDR3 DNA sequence: TGTGCCAGCACTGGGGGGTCGAACTATGGCTACACCTTC. Residues: CASTGGSNYGYTF. The chain is built from TRBV28 and TRBJ1-2; D possibly corresponds to TRBD1 (5 bases). This CDR3 is 13 amino acids long. The germline V gene encodes CDR1 MDHEN and CDR2 SYDVKM. V lost 7 bases, J lost 2 bases, and 11 bases lay in between.

This chain links TRBV28 with TRBJ2-7, with TRBD2 as a possible D gene (5 bases). CDR1 and CDR2 (germline): MDHEN, SYDVKM. V was trimmed by 11 bases and J by 1 base, leaving 15 bases between them. CDR3 length equals 13 residues. The CDR3 bases are TGTGCCCATTCGGAGGTAATATCCTACGAGCAGTACTTC. This gives the protein CAHSEVISYEQYF.

V is TRBV7-8 and J is TRBJ1-5; a weak D match, TRBD1 (5 bases). Per germline, CDR1 SGHVS and CDR2 FQNEAQ. The CDR3 totals 13 residues. Trimming removed 4 bases at V and 4 bases at J, with 8 bases between. The CDR3 spells CASSYDRNQPQHF. The CDR3 DNA reads TGTGCCAGCAGCTATGACAGAAATCAGCCCCAGCATTTT.

The gene calls are TRBV4-3 and TRBJ2-3, with a possible D match to TRBD2 (6 bases). The V gene lost 1 base and the J gene lost 4 bases, with 12 bases spanning the gap. Germline V lookup: CDR1 LGHNA, CDR2 YSLEER. The CDR3 consists of 15 residues. CDR3 coding DNA: TGCGCCAGCAGCCAAGGGCGGGGATCACCAGATACGCAGTATTTT. Protein: CASSQGRGSPDTQYF.

V is TRBV7-8 and J is TRBJ2-7; 13 bases fit TRBD2. V was clipped by 2 bases and J by 1 base; unmatched bases: 2. The CDR3 consists of 16 residues. The V gene's germline CDR1 is SGHVS and CDR2 FQNEAQ. The CDR3 spells CASSLRLAGGSYEQYF. The CDR3 DNA reads as TGTGCCAGCAGCTTAAGACTAGCGGGAGGTTCCTACGAGCAGTACTTC.

There are a few counts of this clone. V usage is TRBV6-1 and J usage is TRBJ2-1, with a possible D match to TRBD1 (5 bases). Germline V gives CDR1 MNHNS, CDR2 SASEGT. The CDR3 spans 15 residues. Trimming left V 3 bases short and J 4 bases short, with 13 bases between. CDR3 bases: TGTGCCAGCAGTGACGAGACAGAGCCTTACAATGAGCAGTTCTTC. This encodes CASSDETEPYNEQFF.

The V call is TRBV27, the J call TRBJ2-4; D might be TRBD2 (6 bases). Deletions cut 4 bases from V and 8 bases from J, with 9 bases between. Germline CDR1 and CDR2: MNHEY and SMNVEV (reference sequence). This CDR3 has 12 amino acids. The CDR3 is CASSSLAHIQYF. The DNA for the CDR3 is TGTGCCAGCAGTTCACTAGCACACATTCAGTACTTC.

This chain joins TRBV7-2 and TRBJ2-7; 9 nucleotides align to TRBD1. The V segment lost 8 bases and the J segment 5 bases; nucleotides outside the gene matches: 7. This CDR3 has 13 residues. Germline V CDR1 and CDR2: SGHTA, FQGNSA. CDR3 sequence: CASGPRQGDEQYF. CDR3 sequence (DNA): TGTGCCAGCGGTCCACGACAGGGGGACGAGCAGTACTTC.

This clone rates as medium-sized. The V and J genes are TRBV4-2 and TRBJ2-7; perhaps TRBD1 as D (6 bases). The CDR3 sequence is 15 residues long. The germline V and J ends were trimmed by 1 base and 2 bases, with 12 bases remaining between them. Germline values: CDR1 LGHNA, CDR2 YNFKEQ. The CDR3: CASSQGSTGPYEQYF. The CDR3 bases are TGTGCCAGCAGCCAAGGATCGACAGGACCCTACGAGCAGTACTTC.

The chain carries TRBV2 and TRBJ2-5; TRBD1 might be the D (6 bases). Deletions cut 7 bases from V and 5 bases from J, with 11 bases between. The CDR3 has 12 residues. In germline, CDR1 is SNHLY, CDR2 FYNNEI. The CDR3 DNA is TGTGCCAGCATTATCCAGGGGGAGACCCAGTACTTC. Protein sequence: CASIIQGETQYF.

The genes are TRBV7-2 and TRBJ1-2, with 11 nucleotides matching TRBD1. The germline V gene has CDR1 SGHTA and CDR2 FQGNSA. The J segment lost 8 bases and the V segment lost 6 bases, leaving 8 bases of the junction unmatched. The CDR3 is made up of 14 amino acids. CDR3 loop: CASRPGQGARGYTF. CDR3 DNA sequence: TGTGCCAGCAGACCAGGACAGGGGGCGAGAGGCTACACCTTC.

This sequence joins TRBV4-3 and TRBJ2-7; no clear D. Germline V gene data show CDR1 as LGHNA and CDR2 as YSLEER. Deletions cut 0 bases from V and 4 bases from J, with 7 bases between. This CDR3 contains 13 residues. Written as DNA, the CDR3 is TGCGCCAGCAGCCAAGATTGGCAGTACGAGCAGTACTTC. Protein: CASSQDWQYEQYF.

V gene TRBV5-5 combines with J gene TRBJ1-1; 7 bases are shared with TRBD1. Germline trimming cut 2 bases from V and 2 bases from J; bases unmatched to any gene: 9. The germline gives CDR1 SGHKS, CDR2 YYEKEE (reference sequence). The CDR3 is 16 amino acids. This CDR3 reads CASSFSGQGGNTEAFF. The CDR3 nucleotides read TGTGCCAGCAGCTTTTCCGGGCAGGGGGGCAACACTGAAGCTTTCTTT.

This rearrangement joins TRBV6-1 to TRBJ2-3; no clear D gene. From germline, CDR1 is MNHNS and CDR2 SASEGT. This CDR3 has 13 residues. Between the trimmed V and J ends, which lost 0 bases and 6 bases, there was a span of 7 bases. The CDR3 sequence is CASSEAAVDTQYF. CDR3 nucleotides: TGTGCCAGCAGTGAAGCGGCGGTCGATACGCAGTATTTT.